This T cell receptor beta chain was sequenced in a study of identical twins (dated by TCRdb to 2016 to 2017). Study-wide context: To test whether fetal clonotypes persist, this study deep-sequenced TCR alpha and beta repertoires from monozygotic twins, from unrelated adults of various ages, and from cord blood. To rule out contamination, the twin experiments were replicated at different times with different library preparation protocols.

Overall results and qualifications from the work: Invariant T cells such as MAIT and iNKT could partly confound zero-insertion analyses, though diverse VJ usage argued against this for most clonotypes. In beta out-of-frame sequences, excess twin sharing was weaker, because having fewer shared sequences lowered the signal-to-noise ratio. Conclusions relied on cross-sectional statistical analysis, since the same donors could not be followed over many years. Compared with coincidental sharing between unrelated individuals, out-of-frame TCR alpha sequences shared between twins showed an excess of sequences with low generation probability. Recombination models systematically underestimated out-of-frame TCR alpha sharing in monozygotic twins but agreed with sharing between unrelated individuals. Abundant cord blood beta clonotypes carried fewer insertions; young adult naive repertoires showed a weaker similar trend, while memory repertoires showed none.

Based on the germline V gene (reference sequence), the CDR1 and CDR2 sequences are MNHEY and SMNVEV. Measured from the cysteine to the phenylalanine, the CDR3 is 17 residues long. The DNA shown is the 51-base CDR3, in frame from base 1. V ends up 2 bases short and J 6 bases short, with an unmatched junction base count of 10. Regarding this clonotype: This receptor's antigen is unknown. Base quality data are lacking; no much larger clone is found one base away.

Only healthy Caucasian donors were included. Libraries were built with 5' RACE. The instrument given in TCRdb is Illumina HiSeq 2000. Template switching introduced a universal primer binding site; the final cDNA contained a unique molecular identifier, enabling accurate counting of TCR cDNA molecules. Specific primers in the conserved constant-segment region were used to synthesize first-strand cDNA for TCR alpha and beta chains. Each cDNA library was double barcoded, with a SMART-Mk sample barcode plus Illumina barcodes, to control for contamination. TruSeq adapter sequences along with Illumina sample barcodes were introduced in two successive PCR steps. Sequencing of the TCR alpha and beta cDNA libraries was done on the Illumina HiSeq platform using custom primers. Processing in the source paper ran as follows. Unique molecular identifiers were extracted from raw reads with MiGEC, and CDR3 positions were determined with MiXCR. Recombination models were inferred per individual with the repgenHMM and IGoR tools using an EM algorithm. Shared clonotypes were analyzed with the tcR package in R, and sharing was normalized by the product of cloneset sizes. Out-of-frame nonproductive sequences were analyzed to study raw recombination free of thymic and clonal selection effects. The public sequencing data were trimmed at Q25 with fastp and processed into clonotypes with MiXCR by TCRdb, which kept only in-frame beta chains. Under each unique CDR3 protein, matching rows form one entry showing the most common genes and DNA. TCRdb, rather than the study authors, made the V and J calls. The sample yields some 1,700,000 distinct CDR3 sequences; about 31% were counted once. Jointly, the top ten make up around 0.25% of the sample.

Sequenced input: cord blood. The TCR sequence derives from a newborn girl in good health. Recombination joined TRBV27 with TRBJ2-1, with 10 middle bases fitting TRBD1. The nucleotide sequence reads as follows: TGTGCCAGCAGTTTACGGGGACAGGGGCCTCAATTCAATGAGCAGTTCTTC. It translates as CASSLRGQGPQFNEQFF.